This TCR beta chain comes out of a study of blood T cell repertoires in COVID-19. Study-level background: COVID-19 samples, acute and convalescent, were from the United States, Italy and Spain. Sources were T cells, B-cell-depleted T cells, or PBMCs; the material itself was cDNA or gDNA.

Trimming took 6 bases from V and 5 from J; bases not matched to a gene: 11. The CDR3 is 16 residues long. Germline CDR1 MNHEY, CDR2 SMNVEV (reference sequence). Original processing notes: Estimates of nucleated cell counts were drawn from the amplification of reference gene primers. Clones were read by immunoSEQ multiplex PCR, and TCRdb kept only the in-frame ones, dropping some. V, J and clone size were drawn from that table, and D and trimming were deduced from the DNA. The repertoire holds 100,000 to 150,000 clones, with 88% as singletons. The material sequenced was peripheral blood. The chain combines TRBV27 with TRBJ1-4, with 8 bases that match TRBD1. The receptor comes from a human donor in a cohort sampled during active COVID-19. The CDR3 loop reads CASRLGRTGRNEKLFF. The CDR3 DNA is TGTGCCAGCAGGCTGGGGCGGACAGGGCGGAATGAAAAACTGTTTTTT.